The rows below give T cell receptor beta chains drawn from one sample of a study of T cell repertoires in cytomegalovirus infection. TCRdb ran MiXCR on the reads and lists one entry per CDR3 protein. This table has some 390,000 distinct CDR3 sequences, 15% to 20% appearing once. Sequencing was done on a sample of PBMCs. The receptors come from a human donor in good health (CMV status not recorded). Some clones in this sample may be carry-over from other donors' samples. Each CDR3 is given with its conserved first and last residue. The D gene is left open where the match is weak. Expanded clones get a size class; other rows say once, few or many, or leave the size out.

cdr3_aa cdr3_nt d_call clone_size j_call v_call
CASSYGSSGYEQYF TGTGCCAGCAGTTATGGGAGCTCCGGGTACGAGCAGTACTTC . . TRBJ2-7 TRBV6-5
CATSRGTEAFF TGTGCCACTTCGCGGGGCACTGAAGCTTTCTTT . many TRBJ1-1 TRBV2
CASSAGTGTGELFF TGTGCCAGCAGCGCCGGGACAGGCACCGGGGAGCTGTTTTTT TRBD1 . TRBJ2-2 TRBV2
CASRPRLAGNNEQFF TGTGCCAGCAGACCCAGACTAGCGGGCAACAATGAGCAGTTCTTC TRBD2 many TRBJ2-1 TRBV12-3/TRBV12-4
CASTEQPRGETQYF TGTGCCAGTACTGAACAGCCTCGGGGAGAGACCCAGTACTTC . many TRBJ2-5 TRBV19
CASSARQGYNEQFF TGTGCCAGCAGCGCCAGACAGGGATACAATGAGCAGTTCTTC TRBD1 . TRBJ2-1 TRBV7-2
CASSPAGLIHNEQFF TGTGCCAGTAGTCCGGCGGGCCTGATCCACAATGAGCAGTTCTTC . . TRBJ2-1 TRBV19
CASSQDQTEAFF TGTGCCAGCAGCCAAGACCAAACCGAAGCTTTCTTT . few TRBJ1-1 TRBV3-1
CASSLGTGFSYEQYF TGTGCCAGCAGCCTAGGGACAGGGTTCTCCTACGAGCAGTACTTC TRBD1 many TRBJ2-7 TRBV7-2
CASSSGGAYNEQFF TGTGCCAGCAGTTCCGGGGGGGCCTACAATGAGCAGTTCTTC TRBD2 few TRBJ2-1 TRBV7-9
CASKNRERDPTDTQYF TGTGCCAGCAAGAATAGGGAGCGGGACCCCACAGATACGCAGTATTTT TRBD2 . TRBJ2-3 TRBV12-3/TRBV12-4
CASGLVLEGRGFNYGYTF TGTGCTAGTGGTTTGGTATTGGAAGGTCGAGGGTTCAACTATGGCTACACCTTC . many TRBJ1-2 TRBV12-5
CASSLLGHLSGANVLTF TGTGCCAGCAGCTTACTCGGACACCTATCTGGGGCCAACGTCCTGACTTTC . many TRBJ2-6 TRBV7-2
CATSRTGDTQYF TGTGCCACCAGCAGGACGGGAGATACGCAGTATTTT . . TRBJ2-3 TRBV15
CASQREDAYNEQFF TGTGCCAGCCAGCGGGAGGATGCCTACAATGAGCAGTTCTTC TRBD2 many TRBJ2-1 TRBV19
CASSLGARGSNEQFF TGTGCCAGCAGCTTAGGGGCACGCGGGTCCAATGAGCAGTTCTTC . many TRBJ2-1 TRBV7-2
CASSPRLNQYEQYF TGTGCCAGCAGCCCCCGACTAAACCAATACGAGCAGTACTTC . . TRBJ2-7 TRBV9
CASSPTRANEQFF TGTGCCAGCTCACCTACCCGGGCGAATGAGCAGTTCTTC . few TRBJ2-1 TRBV18
CASAPGLAGGRPYEQYF TGTGCCAGTGCCCCGGGACTAGCGGGAGGACGCCCCTACGAGCAGTACTTC TRBD2 . TRBJ2-7 TRBV7-6
CASSLRGTGYEQFF TGTGCCAGCAGCTTAAGGGGGACAGGGTATGAGCAGTTCTTC TRBD1 few TRBJ2-1 TRBV11-2
CSATLAGSQYF TGCAGTGCTACTCTAGCGGGGTCGCAGTATTTT TRBD2 . TRBJ2-3 TRBV20-1
CASSPRTGRIEQYF TGTGCCAGCAGCCCCCGGACAGGGAGGATCGAGCAGTACTTC TRBD1 many TRBJ2-7 TRBV7-2
CATSRIGGWNTGELFF TGTGCCACCAGCAGGATAGGGGGCTGGAACACCGGGGAGCTGTTTTTT TRBD1 . TRBJ2-2 TRBV15
CASSPDLVNTEAFF TGTGCCAGCAGCCCGGACTTGGTGAACACTGAAGCTTTCTTT . . TRBJ1-1 TRBV14
CASAPGTGAHEQYF TGTGCCAGCGCCCCCGGGACAGGGGCCCACGAGCAGTACTTC TRBD1 . TRBJ2-7 TRBV5-4
CASSFVGAGSPLHF TGTGCCAGCAGTTTTGTGGGGGCTGGGTCACCCCTCCACTTT . few TRBJ1-6 TRBV12-3/TRBV12-4
CASSYLRGDLQAYYEQYF TGTGCCAGCAGTTACCTCCGAGGAGACCTTCAGGCTTACTACGAGCAGTACTTC . . TRBJ2-7 TRBV6-2/TRBV6-3
CASRSLNRGRFDQPQHF TGTGCCAGTCGATCATTGAACAGGGGGCGATTTGATCAGCCCCAGCATTTT TRBD1 . TRBJ1-5 TRBV19
CASSKTGTGGGTGELFF TGTGCCAGCAGCAAAACCGGGACAGGGGGAGGGACCGGGGAGCTGTTTTTT TRBD1 few TRBJ2-2 TRBV5-4
CSALYFSGSDTQYF TGCAGTGCTCTCTACTTTAGCGGGAGTGATACGCAGTATTTT TRBD2 few TRBJ2-3 TRBV20-1
CASSVGGNHFF TGTGCCAGCAGTGTGGGAGGAAATCATTTCTTT . . TRBJ1-1 TRBV2
CASSFSWQGTEAFF TGTGCCAGCAGTTTCTCGTGGCAGGGCACTGAAGCTTTCTTT . few TRBJ1-1 TRBV7-2
CASRNSGQLSYEQYF TGTGCCAGCAGGAACTCGGGACAGTTATCCTACGAGCAGTACTTC TRBD1 many TRBJ2-7 TRBV6-1
CASSFVDEGELFF TGTGCCAGCAGCTTCGTGGACGAAGGGGAGCTGTTTTTT . many TRBJ2-2 TRBV7-8
CASSLRAGPDTQYF TGTGCCAGCAGCTTGAGAGCGGGTCCAGATACGCAGTATTTT . many TRBJ2-3 TRBV7-2
CASTAPTRVPFF TGTGCCAGCACCGCCCCAACGAGGGTGCCGTTCTTC . many TRBJ2-1 TRBV7-2
CASSSFGRGLGGYTF TGTGCCAGCAGTTCGTTTGGCCGGGGATTAGGTGGCTACACCTTC . . TRBJ1-2 TRBV28
CASSIGGQIRSNEQFF TGTGCCAGTAGTATAGGGGGACAAATTAGGAGCAATGAGCAGTTCTTC . . TRBJ2-1 TRBV19
CASSPGLAAERAGELFF TGTGCCAGCAGCCCGGGACTAGCGGCCGAACGGGCCGGGGAGCTGTTTTTT TRBD2 . TRBJ2-2 TRBV7-2
CSVGTSGLAGELFF TGCAGCGTTGGGACTAGCGGGTTAGCCGGGGAGCTGTTTTTT TRBD2 . TRBJ2-2 TRBV29-1